This T cell receptor beta chain comes out of a study of cytomegalovirus exposure and HLA in healthy donors. Overall study findings and caveats: Sequences of the TCR beta chain were said to predict the HLA-A and HLA-B alleles of most subjects accurately. Being productive about 87% or about 30% of the time was typical of most TCR beta V segments in an earlier analysis.

CDR1 is LGHNA, CDR2 YNFKEQ, per germline. The CDR3 consists of 18 residues. With V trimmed by 0 bases and J by 4 bases, 9 bases remained unmatched. This clone was seen just once. What it binds is unknown. A multiplex PCR was run with 60 Vbeta primers and 13 Jbeta primers. TCRdb's table, derived via immunoSEQ multiplex PCR, lists solely in-frame clones and lacks some. The sample lists under 150,000 clones, around three quarters seen once, with about 2% in the top ten. This TCR came from a man younger than 35 in good health and CMV-seronegative. The material sequenced was PBMCs. The V gene is TRBV4-2, the J gene TRBJ2-2; 9 nucleotides align to TRBD2. The CDR3 here is CASSQDSSGTTGTGELFF. The CDR3 coding sequence is TGTGCCAGCAGCCAAGATTCTAGCGGGACCACGGGCACCGGGGAGCTGTTTTTT.